A single sample is the source of the 30 T cell receptor beta chains below, sequenced in a study of blood T cell repertoires in COVID-19. Clones were read by immunoSEQ multiplex PCR, and TCRdb kept only the in-frame ones, dropping some. The repertoire consists of some 150,000 clones, with over 65% occurring once and the leading ten covering less than 7.5%. The sequenced material came from PBMCs or T cells enriched from blood (not recorded which). The receptors originated from a woman aged 45-59 years who had recovered from COVID-19.

The table lists this clone with a few counts. This chain connects TRBV7-8 to TRBJ1-3; D may be TRBD1 (5 bases). The CDR3 length is 14 residues. Germline loops: CDR1 SGHVS, CDR2 FQNEAQ. Trimming cost V 0 bases and J 5 bases, with 8 bases left between them. As DNA, the CDR3 is TGTGCCAGCAGCTTAGCCAGGGAAAGAAACACCATATATTTT. The encoded protein is CASSLARERNTIYF. The full variable domain, with the rest looked up from reference TRBV7-8 and TRBJ1-3, is GAGVSQSPRYKVAKRGQDVALRCDPISGHVSLFWYQQALGQGPEFLTYFQNEAQLDKSGLPSDRFFAERPEGSVSTLKIQRTQQEDSAVYLCASSLARERNTIYFGEGSWLTVV.

CDR3 amino acids: CASSPPRKNEKLFF. CDR3 sequence (DNA): TGTGCCAGCAGCCCACCCAGGAAAAATGAAAAACTGTTTTTT. This chain links TRBV7-9 with TRBJ1-4; D call uncertain. The CDR3 has 14 amino acids. The germline V gene encodes CDR1 SEHNR and CDR2 FQNEAQ (reference sequence). Between the trimmed V and J ends, which lost 5 bases and 5 bases, there was a span of 12 bases. The variable domain in full, with the rest retrieved from reference TRBV7-9 and TRBJ1-4, is DTGVSQNPRHKITKRGQNVTFRCDPISEHNRLYWYRQTLGQGPEFLTYFQNEAQLEKSRLLSDRFSAERPKGSFSTLEIQRTEQGDSAMYLCASSPPRKNEKLFFGSGTQLSVL.

J is TRBJ2-2 and V is TRBV3-1 (or the pseudogene TRBV3-2), with 8 bases identical to TRBD1. The V gene end was trimmed by 4 bases and the J gene end by 1 base; junction bases not matched to a gene: 5. The length of the CDR3 is 16 residues. Looked up from germline, CDR1 is LGHDT and CDR2 is YNNKEL (reference sequence). The CDR3 reads CASSRSGQENTGELFF. The CDR3 coding sequence is TGTGCCAGCAGCCGCTCGGGACAGGAGAACACCGGGGAGCTGTTTTTT.

The rearrangement joins TRBV7-3 to TRBJ2-1; weak D call: TRBD1 (5 bases). Deletions cut 4 bases from V and 5 bases from J, with 9 bases between. CDR1 is SGHTA, CDR2 FQGTGA, per germline. The CDR3 length is 13 residues. Here the CDR3 reads CASSSDINNEQFF. DNA for the CDR3: TGTGCCAGCAGCTCGGACATAAACAATGAGCAGTTCTTC.

The chain couples TRBV2 to TRBJ2-2, with 8 bases matching TRBD1. The CDR3 covers 16 residues. Per the germline V gene, CDR1 is SNHLY and CDR2 is FYNNEI. V lost 3 bases and J lost 3; bases outside the gene matches: 6. The CDR3 protein is CASSDDETGDTGELFF. The DNA for the CDR3 is TGTGCCAGCAGTGATGACGAGACAGGGGACACCGGGGAGCTGTTTTTT.

This clone was seen more than once but under ten times. CDR3: CASSQVGRAAGNTIYF. The DNA for the CDR3 is TGTGCCAGCAGCCAAGTAGGCAGGGCCGCTGGAAACACCATATATTTT. This chain joins TRBV3-1 (or the pseudogene TRBV3-2) and TRBJ1-3; D may be TRBD1 (5 bases). The CDR3 spans 16 residues. From germline, CDR1 is LGHDT and CDR2 YNNKEL (reference sequence). V lost 1 base, J lost 2 bases, and 12 bases lay in between.

The chain is built from TRBV14 and TRBJ1-3; no clear D. Trimming removed 0 bases at V and 4 bases at J, with 10 bases between. This CDR3 region has 15 residues. Germline values: CDR1 SGHDN, CDR2 FVKESK. The CDR3 loop reads CASSQDRWSGNTIYF. The CDR3 DNA is TGTGCCAGCAGCCAAGATCGGTGGTCCGGAAACACCATATATTTT.

The chain links TRBV18 to TRBJ2-1; 9 bases are shared with TRBD2. The germline V gene has CDR1 KGHSH and CDR2 LQKENI. After removal of 5 bases from V and 8 bases from J, the junction contained 10 bases not matched to a gene. CDR3 size: 15 residues. The CDR3 coding sequence is TGTGCCAGCTCATCGGGACTAGCTGCCTCCGATGAGCAGTTCTTC. It encodes CASSSGLAASDEQFF.

There are a few counts of this clone. The rearrangement links TRBV7-2 to TRBJ1-2, with 7 bases that match TRBD1. CDR3 size: 14 residues. Germline CDR1 SGHTA, CDR2 FQGNSA. V was pared by 4 bases and J by 3 bases, with 5 bases of the junction left unmatched. The chain's CDR3 is CASSSRTGHYGYTF. CDR3 nucleotides: TGTGCCAGCAGCTCCCGGACAGGACACTATGGCTACACCTTC.

The chain is built from TRBV27 and TRBJ1-1; D is ambiguous. Trimming stripped 6 bases from V and 6 bases from J, with 14 bases between. The CDR3 has 13 residues. Germline values: CDR1 MNHEY, CDR2 SMNVEV (reference sequence). The CDR3 nucleotides read TGTGCCAGCAGGGGGAGTGAAGATCCTGAAGCTTTCTTT. Translation: CASRGSEDPEAFF.

The V gene is TRBV7-8, the J gene TRBJ1-5; possibly TRBD1 for D (5 bases). The V gene's germline CDR1 is SGHVS and CDR2 FQNEAQ. Trimming pared 4 bases from V and 0 bases from J, leaving 19 bases between. This CDR3 is built from 18 residues. Written as DNA, the CDR3 is TGTGCCAGCAGCTCCACCGGACGGGGGGACCATAGCAATCAGCCCCAGCATTTT. Protein: CASSSTGRGDHSNQPQHF.

The chain uses TRBV6-6 and TRBJ1-2; 7 nucleotides line up with TRBD1. The CDR3 is 13 residues long. Germline V gene lookup returns CDR1 MNHNY and CDR2 SVGAGI (reference sequence). Trimming removed 4 bases from V and 4 bases from J; junction bases left unmatched: 3. The CDR3 nucleotides are TGTGCCAGCAGTTCCAGGGGGGCCTATGGCTACACCTTC. Encoded protein: CASSSRGAYGYTF.

The chain links TRBV10-1 to TRBJ1-1, with D tentatively TRBD1 (5 bases). This CDR3 contains 15 residues. Per germline, CDR1 WNHNN and CDR2 SYGVQD (reference sequence). V lost 3 bases and J 1 base, leaving 12 bases between the germline ends. The CDR3 coding sequence is TGCGCCAGCAGTGACCACAGGAGGGGGAACACTGAAGCTTTCTTT. Encoded protein: CASSDHRRGNTEAFF.

This clone was recorded once. The rearrangement uses TRBV28 and TRBJ2-7, with D perhaps matching TRBD2 (5 bases). The germline V and J ends were trimmed by 6 bases and 7 bases, with 25 bases remaining between them. Germline CDR1 is MDHEN and CDR2 is SYDVKM. The length of the CDR3 is 16 residues. In DNA, the CDR3 is TGTGCCAGCAGCACTAAATGGAGAGCAGCCCGGGGAGAGCAGTACGTC. Translating gives CASSTKWRAARGEQYV.

CDR3 DNA: TGTGCCAGCAGCTTGAAGGGGGTTGAAAAACTGTTTTTT. It specifies CASSLKGVEKLFF. The V and J genes are TRBV7-9 and TRBJ1-4, with D tentatively TRBD1 (6 bases). The CDR3 consists of 13 residues. CDR1 and CDR2 (germline): SEHNR, FQNEAQ (reference sequence). The V end lost 3 bases, the J end lost 7 bases, and 9 bases lay between the germline ends.

CDR3 residues: CASSLGQGGDEKLFF. CDR3 coding DNA: TGCGCCAGCAGCCTCGGACAGGGGGGAGATGAAAAACTGTTTTTT. The V and J genes are TRBV5-1 and TRBJ1-4; 10 positions agree with TRBD1. CDR3 size: 15 residues. With 4 bases clipped from V and 6 bases from J, the junction kept 6 bases outside the gene matches. Germline CDR1 and CDR2: SGHRS and YFSETQ.

The genes are TRBV7-8 and TRBJ1-1, with D tentatively TRBD1 (6 bases). Germline-derived CDR1 and CDR2 are SGHVS and FQNEAQ. V was cut by 1 base and J by 4 bases, with 13 bases left in between. There are 15 residues in the CDR3. This CDR3 reads CASSLVLTGGTEAFF. The CDR3 coding sequence is TGTGCCAGCAGCTTAGTTCTGACAGGTGGCACTGAAGCTTTCTTT. The full variable domain, completed using reference TRBV7-8 and TRBJ1-1, is GAGVSQSPRYKVAKRGQDVALRCDPISGHVSLFWYQQALGQGPEFLTYFQNEAQLDKSGLPSDRFFAERPEGSVSTLKIQRTQQEDSAVYLCASSLVLTGGTEAFFGQGTRLTVV.

This chain links TRBV6-1 with TRBJ1-5; perhaps TRBD1 as D (6 bases). V lost 2 bases, J lost 9 bases, and 20 bases lay in between. Looked up from germline, CDR1 is MNHNS and CDR2 is SASEGT. CDR3 size: 16 residues. CDR3 sequence reads: CASSERLGTTDPPQHF. The CDR3 DNA sequence: TGTGCCAGCAGTGAAAGGTTGGGGACAACTGACCCGCCCCAGCATTTT.

For the CDR3, the DNA is TGTGCCAGCAGCTTAAAGGGGCCCGGGGCCAACGTCCTGACTTTC. This sequence encodes CASSLKGPGANVLTF. This chain joins TRBV7-2 and TRBJ2-6; D is perhaps TRBD1 (5 bases). This CDR3 region has 15 residues. Trimming pared 2 bases from V and 4 bases from J, leaving 9 bases between. The germline CDR1 and CDR2 sequences are SGHTA and FQGNSA.

This clone occurred many times. The chain joins TRBV19 to TRBJ1-5, with D tentatively TRBD1 (5 bases). V lost 7 bases and J 5 bases, leaving 9 bases between the germline ends. The germline V gene encodes CDR1 LNHDA and CDR2 SQIVND (reference sequence). The CDR3 is 12 residues long. CDR3 residues: CASKWGDQPQHF. The CDR3 coding sequence is TGTGCCAGTAAATGGGGGGATCAGCCCCAGCATTTT.

The V and J genes are TRBV4-2 and TRBJ1-2; unclear D gene. The V end was cut by 4 bases, the J end by 8 bases, with 11 bases between. This CDR3 is built from 12 residues. Germline V gene lookup returns CDR1 LGHNA and CDR2 YNFKEQ. The CDR3 DNA is TGTGCCAGCAGCCCAGGAGGTACGGGCTACACCTTC. It codes for CASSPGGTGYTF.

The chain employs TRBV30 and TRBJ2-1; the match to TRBD2 covers 14 bases. CDR3 length: 17 amino acids. J lost 1 base, V lost 4 bases, and 6 bases had no gene match. Germline CDR1 and CDR2: GTSNPN and SVGIG (reference sequence). The CDR3 here is CAWTTSGGGGSYNEQFF. The CDR3 DNA follows: TGTGCCTGGACGACTAGCGGGGGGGGCGGGTCCTACAATGAGCAGTTCTTC.

CDR3 in DNA: TGTGCCAGCAGCCCGGACAGGGGTCGGGGCACTGAAGCTTTCTTT. Encoded protein: CASSPDRGRGTEAFF. V usage is TRBV7-8 and J usage is TRBJ1-1; 9 positions match TRBD1. Germline V lookup: CDR1 SGHVS, CDR2 FQNEAQ. Trimming at V came to 5 bases and at J to 4 bases, leaving 8 bases not matched to a gene. The CDR3 is 15 residues long.

The chain carries TRBV5-4 and TRBJ2-7; 7 bases line up with TRBD1. With 4 bases clipped from V and 0 bases from J, the junction kept 7 bases outside the gene matches. CDR1 and CDR2 from the germline V gene are SGHNT and YYREEE (reference sequence). This CDR3 spans 15 amino acids. The CDR3 is CASSPGTASSYEQYF. CDR3 bases: TGTGCCAGCAGCCCGGGGACAGCCAGCTCCTACGAGCAGTACTTC.

This chain uses TRBV18 with TRBJ2-1; maybe TRBD2 (5 bases). This CDR3 is built from 14 residues. V lost 2 bases and J 8 bases, leaving 13 bases between the germline ends. Germline V gene lookup returns CDR1 KGHSH and CDR2 LQKENI. DNA for the CDR3: TGTGCCAGCTCACCAAGCCGAGGGTCGCATGAGCAGTTCTTC. It codes for CASSPSRGSHEQFF.

This clone is a singleton in its sample. This sample includes further DNA sequences coding for the same CDR3. J is TRBJ1-1 and V is TRBV11-2, with a possible D match to TRBD1 (5 bases). V gave up 5 bases and J gave up 4 bases, with 11 bases separating them. The CDR3 extends over 13 amino acids. Germline V gene data show CDR1 as SGHAT and CDR2 as FQNNGV. Written as DNA, the CDR3 is TGTGCCAGCAGCCCACCGGGGGGCACTGAAGCTTTCTTT. Protein: CASSPPGGTEAFF.

CDR3 sequence reads: CASSQVITEGAFF. The CDR3 DNA is TGCGCCAGCAGCCAAGTTATCACCGAGGGAGCTTTCTTT. The rearrangement uses TRBV4-1 and TRBJ1-1; D is undetermined. This CDR3 region has 13 residues. V was shortened by 1 base and J by 10 bases, with 13 bases between the two germline ends. CDR1 MGHRA and CDR2 YSYEKL come from the germline V gene.

The chain links TRBV5-4 to TRBJ1-2, with D tentatively TRBD1 (5 bases). This CDR3 contains 13 residues. V lost 0 bases and J lost 5, with 8 bases in between. The germline V gene has CDR1 SGHNT and CDR2 YYREEE (reference sequence). CDR3 sequence: CASSLEGRYGYTF. The CDR3 region has the DNA TGTGCCAGCAGCTTGGAGGGGAGGTATGGCTACACCTTC.

The rearrangement links TRBV18 to TRBJ2-3, with D maybe TRBD2 (6 bases). Germline V gives CDR1 KGHSH, CDR2 LQKENI. Trimming left V 3 bases short and J 1 base short, with 8 bases between. The CDR3 is made up of 14 amino acids. CDR3 region: CASSPSGGTDTQYF. DNA for the CDR3: TGTGCCAGCTCACCCTCGGGGGGCACAGATACGCAGTATTTT.

This chain uses TRBV9 with TRBJ2-5, with D perhaps TRBD2 (5 bases). Between the trimmed V and J ends, which lost 4 bases and 5 bases, there was a span of 15 bases. Germline V gives CDR1 SGDLS, CDR2 YYNGEE. The CDR3 length is 14 residues. The CDR3 region has the DNA TGTGCCAGCAGCCCGCCGGTCCCGGGGGAGACCCAGTACTTC. Its protein product is CASSPPVPGETQYF.